This T cell receptor beta chain emerged from a study of cytomegalovirus exposure and HLA in healthy donors. Study-level results: In a later analysis, HLA-associated TCR beta chains were more clonally expanded than equally common others.

Comments on this clone: Its specificity is unknown.

The primer mix had 60 Vbeta and 13 Jbeta primers. TCRdb's copy holds only in-frame clones and misses some; the assay was immunoSEQ multiplex PCR. The sample shows under 150,000 clones, 70% to 85% of them seen only once. Germline V gene sequence: CDR1 GTSNPN, CDR2 SVGIG (reference sequence). V lost 0 bases, J lost 10 bases, and 12 bases lay in between. The CDR3 is made up of 13 amino acids. The sequencing sample was made of PBMCs. The receptor was isolated from a male donor in good health and CMV-seronegative. The chain couples TRBV30 to TRBJ1-4, with TRBD1 as a possible D gene (5 bases). The CDR3 spells CAWSVFTGGKLFF. The CDR3 DNA sequence: TGTGCCTGGAGTGTTTTTACCGGGGGAAAACTGTTTTTT.